One sample yielded the 11 T cell receptor beta chains listed below, sequenced in a study of metastatic and nonmetastatic thyroid tumors. TCRdb re-analyzed the PCR reads using MiXCR. The table lists 33,000 or so clones, 15% to 20% of them singletons. None of the patients had undergone any treatment ahead of thyroid surgery. The material sequenced was blood. Receptor source: a female donor with papillary thyroid cancer or a benign thyroid nodule (not recorded which). Some clones in this sample may be carry-over from other donors' samples.

This clone was observed at least ten times. The J gene is TRBJ2-1, the V gene TRBV18, with D hard to call. V gave up 3 bases and J gave up 8 bases, with 11 bases separating them. Germline V lookup: CDR1 KGHSH, CDR2 LQKENI. The CDR3 runs 13 residues. CDR3 protein: CASSPSYEDEQFF. CDR3 nucleotide sequence: TGTGCCAGCTCACCCTCTTACGAGGATGAGCAGTTCTTC. Based on the CDR3 plus reference TRBV18 and TRBJ2-1, the full variable domain is NAGVMQNPRHLVRRRGQEARLRCSPMKGHSHVYWYRQLPEEGLKFMVYLQKENIIDESGMPKERFSAEFPKEGPSILRIQQVVRGDSAAYFCASSPSYEDEQFFGPGTRLTVL.

By proportion, this clone is medium-sized. The same CDR3 also results from other DNA sequences found in this sample. The chain employs TRBV6-5 and TRBJ2-7, with D possibly TRBD1 on 5 matching bases. The V end was cut by 2 bases, the J end by 5 bases, with 10 bases between. This CDR3 has 13 residues. Germline V gene sequence: CDR1 MNHEY, CDR2 SVGAGI. The CDR3 nucleotides read TGTGCCAGCAGTTACAATAGGGGTCACGAGCAGTACTTC. Amino acids: CASSYNRGHEQYF.

This clone was detected a few times. The V gene is TRBV20-1, the J gene TRBJ1-6; weak D call: TRBD1 (5 bases). The germline V gene encodes CDR1 DFQATT and CDR2 SNEGSKA (reference sequence). The CDR3 runs to 15 residues. The V and J ends lost 3 bases and 11 bases respectively, with 20 bases between them. The DNA of the CDR3 is TGCAGTGCTAGTGGGGGGGACCGGGATTGGCCACCCCTCCACTTT. Translated, it gives CSASGGDRDWPPLHF.

This clone has at least ten counts. The rearrangement uses TRBV28 and TRBJ1-6, with D maybe TRBD1 (5 bases). Germline-derived CDR1 and CDR2 are MDHEN and SYDVKM. Trimming took off 10 bases at V and 7 bases at J, with 11 bases between the two ends. There are 12 residues in the CDR3. The CDR3 sequence is CAIDPGNSPLHF. The CDR3 nucleotides read TGTGCCATCGACCCAGGGAATTCACCCCTCCACTTT.

The J gene is TRBJ2-1, the V gene TRBV5-3, with TRBD1 matching 9 bases. TRBV5-3 is given ORF status, its function remaining uncertain. The CDR3 has 14 amino acids. Unmatched junction bases numbered 8, after V lost 5 bases and J lost 8 bases. The CDR3 protein is CARRSGTGPHEQFF. In nucleotides, the CDR3 is TGTGCCAGAAGGTCCGGGACAGGGCCTCATGAGCAGTTCTTC.

This clone turned up a few times. The rearrangement joins TRBV6-1 to TRBJ1-5; no clear D gene. CDR1 is MNHNS, CDR2 SASEGT, per germline. The CDR3 is 13 residues long. V lost 2 bases, J lost 2 bases, and 4 bases lay in between. As DNA, the CDR3 is TGTGCCAGCAGTGAACAGGGCAATCAGCCCCAGCATTTT. Translation gives CASSEQGNQPQHF.

V usage is TRBV6-2 or TRBV6-3 and J usage is TRBJ1-5; D uncertain. Per germline, CDR1 MNHEY and CDR2 SVGEGT. V was pared by 5 bases and J by 3 bases, with 11 bases between. There are 14 residues in the CDR3. CDR3 DNA: TGTGCCAGCAGTCCTAAAGGAAACAATCAGCCCCAGCATTTT. Protein sequence: CASSPKGNNQPQHF.

This clone is termed medium-sized. This chain uses TRBV6-1 with TRBJ2-7; D tentatively reads TRBD1 or TRBD2 (6 bases each). Germline values: CDR1 MNHNS, CDR2 SASEGT. The CDR3 is made up of 15 amino acids. Trimming removed 0 bases at V and 0 bases at J, with 9 bases between. CDR3 in amino acids: CASSEAGGPSYEQYF. Written as DNA, the CDR3 is TGTGCCAGCAGTGAAGCGGGGGGCCCCTCCTACGAGCAGTACTTC.

This clone was counted a few times. The junction and the germline gene differ at one end; a read error may be behind it. Other DNA sequences in the same sample also yield this CDR3. J is TRBJ2-2 and V is TRBV6-2 or TRBV6-3, with a possible D match to TRBD2 (6 bases). Germline assignment: CDR1 MNHEY and CDR2 SVGEGT. The CDR3 runs 15 residues. The CDR3 DNA reads as TGCGCCAGCAGATCGAGGGCGCGGGGCACTGGGGAGCTGTTTTTT. It translates to CASRSRARGTGELFF.

This clone was seen repeatedly, ten times or more. The genes are TRBV6-1 and TRBJ1-1; D unclear. CDR3 size: 13 residues. Trimming took 7 bases from V and 3 from J, leaving 12 bases between them. Germline CDR1 reads MNHNS; CDR2 reads SASEGT. The DNA of the CDR3 is TGTGCCAGCACTATGCAAACTTACACTGAAGCTTTCTTT. Protein: CASTMQTYTEAFF.

The chain has TRBV6-5 and TRBJ2-1, with TRBD2 matching 16 bases. This CDR3 has 18 amino acids. Germline assignment: CDR1 MNHEY and CDR2 SVGAGI. Unmatched junction bases numbered 13, after V lost 6 bases and J lost 8 bases. Here the CDR3 DNA reads TGTGCCAGCAGACCACTTGGGACTAGCGGGGGGGCCGGGGATGAGCAGTTCTTC. Amino acid sequence: CASRPLGTSGGAGDEQFF.